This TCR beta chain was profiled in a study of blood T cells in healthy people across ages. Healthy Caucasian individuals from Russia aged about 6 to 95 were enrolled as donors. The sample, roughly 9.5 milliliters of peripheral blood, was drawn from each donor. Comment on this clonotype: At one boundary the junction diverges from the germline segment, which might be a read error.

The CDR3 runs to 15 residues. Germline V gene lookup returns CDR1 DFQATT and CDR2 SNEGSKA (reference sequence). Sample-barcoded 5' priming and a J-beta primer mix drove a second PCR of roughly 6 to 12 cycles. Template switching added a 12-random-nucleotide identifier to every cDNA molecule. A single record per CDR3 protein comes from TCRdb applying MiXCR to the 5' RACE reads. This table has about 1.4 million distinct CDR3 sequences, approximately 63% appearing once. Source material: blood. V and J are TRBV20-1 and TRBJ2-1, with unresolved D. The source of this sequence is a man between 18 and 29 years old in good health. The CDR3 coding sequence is TGCAGTGCTAGCGGTTATGGAGCCCTCTACAATGGGCAGTTCTTC. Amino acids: CSASGYGALYNGQFF.